This T cell receptor beta chain was identified in a study of blood T cells in healthy people across ages. Points on this clonotype: Its cognate antigen is unknown.

Notes on the study in general: Calculation of diversity from one million T cells yielded estimates considered to be underestimates. The unknown donor CMV status may have confounded expanded clonotype changes.

Per sample, extraction of total RNA gave at least 5.5 micrograms in every case. With a J-beta primer mix and a sample-barcoded 5' primer, a second PCR ran about 7 to 11 cycles. At least 2.5 million CDR3-containing paired-end reads were obtained per sample. In TCRdb, the 5' RACE reads were re-called with MiXCR into one record per CDR3 protein. The sample shows about 1,000,000 distinct CDR3 sequences, around 43% of them seen only once. The source is a woman between 55 and 75 years old in good health. The material sequenced was blood.

CDR3 DNA sequence: TGTGCCAGCAGCCAATCCCTAGCGGGAGGAGTTAATGAGCAGTTCTTC. Amino acid sequence: CASSQSLAGGVNEQFF. The chain couples TRBV4-2 to TRBJ2-1; 11 nucleotides agree with TRBD2. The CDR3 has 16 amino acids. With 2 bases clipped from V and 7 bases from J, the junction kept 7 bases outside the gene matches. The germline CDR1 and CDR2 sequences are LGHNA and YNFKEQ.